One T cell receptor (beta chain) is described in this entry. Its specificity is unknown. The data belong to a study of response to subunit inactivated influenza vaccine. Study-level results: Authors proposed each seasonal influenza vaccination draws in few new T cells.

TCRdb used MiXCR to reprocess the RT-PCR reads, holding one entry per CDR3 protein. The sample gives under 550,000 distinct CDR3 sequences, roughly 7.6% of which show up once; less than 15% is in the top ten. Sample: PBMCs from blood, taken about 23 months after vaccination. This TCR came from a man aged 45 to 70 who received an inactivated influenza vaccine.

In DNA, the CDR3 is TGTGCCAGCAGACCGGACAGACTTTACAATGAGCAGTTCTTC. Translated, it gives CASRPDRLYNEQFF. The rearrangement uses TRBV6-2 or TRBV6-3 and TRBJ2-1; maybe TRBD1 (6 bases). Trimming cost V 6 bases and J 4 bases, with 13 bases left between them. The CDR3 is 14 amino acids. Germline V CDR1 and CDR2: MNHEY, SVGEGT.